The source of this TCR beta chain is a study of blood T cells in healthy people across ages. Alongside a J-beta primer mix, a sample-barcoded 5' primer served in a second PCR lasting about 6 to 11 cycles. TCRdb used MiXCR to reprocess the 5' RACE reads, holding one entry per CDR3 protein. Of some 550,000 distinct CDR3 sequences listed, 45% to 55% are singletons. Sequenced material: blood. The TCR originated in an older man in good health.

CDR3: CASSDGQRNTDTQYF. CDR3 bases: TGTGCCAGCAGTGACGGACAGAGGAACACAGATACGCAGTATTTT. This chain uses TRBV2 with TRBJ2-3; possible D gene TRBD1, 6 bases. Trimming pared 3 bases from V and 2 bases from J, leaving 12 bases between. The CDR3 extends over 15 amino acids. Germline V CDR1 and CDR2: SNHLY, FYNNEI. The full variable domain, with the rest looked up from reference TRBV2 and TRBJ2-3, is EPEVTQTPSHQVTQMGQEVILRCVPISNHLYFYWYRQILGQKVEFLVSFYNNEISEKSEIFDDQFSVERPDGSNFTLKIRSTKLEDSAMYFCASSDGQRNTDTQYFGPGTRLTVL.